The rows below give T cell receptor beta chains drawn from one sample of a study of CD8 T cells in ankylosing spondylitis. TCRdb re-analysed the 5' RACE reads in MiXCR, keeping a single row per CDR3 protein. In the table there are 200,000 to 250,000 distinct CDR3 sequences, 6% to 8.5% of which are singletons. Sequenced sample: blood, either unsorted or a sorted T cell fraction (not recorded which). These receptors were obtained from a male donor with ankylosing spondylitis. The CDR3 runs from the conserved cysteine through the conserved F or W. The order of the fields is V gene, clone size, J gene, D gene, CDR3 protein, CDR3 DNA. The D gene is left open where the match is weak. Expanded clones get a size class; other rows say once, few or many, or leave the size out.

TRBV12-3/TRBV12-4	many	TRBJ2-7	TRBD1	CASSPYRGYEQYF	TGTGCCAGCAGTCCATACAGGGGATACGAGCAGTACTTC
TRBV20-1	many	TRBJ2-1	.	CSARVPGPDPYNEQFF	TGCAGTGCTAGAGTACCGGGCCCCGACCCCTACAATGAGCAGTTCTTC
TRBV27	many	TRBJ2-7	.	CASSLVANYEQYF	TGTGCCAGCAGTTTGGTGGCCAACTACGAGCAGTACTTC
TRBV24-1	many	TRBJ2-7	TRBD1	CATSDPDRSSYEQYF	TGTGCCACCAGTGACCCGGACAGGAGCTCCTACGAGCAGTACTTC
TRBV14	few	TRBJ2-7	TRBD1	CASSQGTGMYEQYF	TGTGCCAGCAGCCAGGGGACAGGAATGTACGAGCAGTACTTC
TRBV27	.	TRBJ1-5	.	CASSLSPYSNQPQHF	TGTGCCAGCAGTTTAAGCCCATATAGCAATCAGCCCCAGCATTTT
TRBV4-1	few	TRBJ2-1	.	CASSPTDSSYNEQFF	TGCGCCAGCAGCCCGACTGATAGCTCCTACAATGAGCAGTTCTTC
TRBV7-9	many	TRBJ1-4	.	CASSLDEKLFF	TGTGCCAGCAGCTTAGATGAAAAACTGTTTTTT
TRBV10-3	many	TRBJ2-1	.	CATESPGTNEQFF	TGTGCCACCGAGTCTCCGGGGACTAATGAGCAGTTCTTC
TRBV12-3/TRBV12-4	many	TRBJ1-2	.	CASSSRPSFSNYGYTF	TGTGCCAGCAGTTCACGGCCCAGCTTTTCTAACTATGGCTACACCTTC
TRBV5-1	few	TRBJ2-7	.	CASSGVLGEVPYEQYF	TGCGCCAGCAGCGGGGTTTTAGGGGAAGTTCCCTACGAGCAGTACTTC
TRBV4-3	many	TRBJ1-2	TRBD1	CASSRLMTGDRNYGYTF	TGCGCCAGCAGCCGACTAATGACCGGGGACAGGAACTATGGCTACACCTTC
TRBV24-1	many	TRBJ2-7	.	CATSVSGFEQYF	TGTGCCACCAGTGTATCCGGGTTCGAGCAGTACTTC
TRBV4-3	many	TRBJ2-7	.	CASSQDGGRLYEQYF	TGCGCCAGCAGCCAAGATGGCGGGCGACTCTACGAGCAGTACTTC
TRBV14	many	TRBJ2-2	.	CASSTGPPYTGELFF	TGTGCCAGCAGTACCGGACCCCCGTACACCGGGGAGCTGTTTTTT
TRBV20-1	many	TRBJ1-2	.	CSAWTDYGYTF	TGCAGTGCCTGGACCGATTATGGCTACACCTTC
TRBV5-1	many	TRBJ2-7	.	CASSLALRVLSYEQYF	TGCGCCAGCAGCTTGGCCCTCAGGGTCCTCTCCTACGAGCAGTACTTC
TRBV27	many	TRBJ1-6	.	CASTQIGSHSPLHF	TGTGCCAGCACCCAGATTGGATCCCATTCACCCCTCCACTTT
TRBV13	many	TRBJ1-4	.	CASSLRQRNEKLFF	TGTGCCAGCAGCCTACGACAGAGAAATGAAAAACTGTTTTTT
TRBV5-6	.	TRBJ2-5	TRBD2	CASSLELAGRETQYF	TGTGCCAGCAGCTTGGAACTAGCGGGACGAGAGACCCAGTACTTC
TRBV3-1	many	TRBJ2-7	TRBD2	CASSQGLAYEQYF	TGTGCCAGCAGCCAGGGACTAGCTTACGAGCAGTACTTC
TRBV12-3/TRBV12-4	many	TRBJ2-7	.	CASSLAGGLSYEQYF	TGTGCCAGCAGTTTAGCCGGGGGACTCTCCTACGAGCAGTACTTC
TRBV4-3	few	TRBJ2-7	.	CASRESGTSSYEQYF	TGCGCCAGCAGGGAATCCGGGACGTCCTCCTACGAGCAGTACTTC
TRBV7-9	.	TRBJ2-3	.	CASTPGRTDTQYF	TGTGCCAGCACTCCTGGAAGGACAGATACGCAGTATTTT
TRBV3-1	.	TRBJ2-3	.	CASSPPLTDTQYF	TGTGCCAGCAGCCCGCCCCTCACAGATACGCAGTATTTT
TRBV27	many	TRBJ2-1	TRBD2	CAAFSGGPNNEQFF	TGTGCCGCGTTTTCGGGAGGGCCTAACAATGAGCAGTTCTTC
TRBV10-3	few	TRBJ2-7	.	CAISSGSVSYEQYF	TGTGCCATCAGCTCTGGAAGCGTCTCCTACGAGCAGTACTTC
TRBV15	many	TRBJ2-7	TRBD2	CATSTSGRGYEQYF	TGTGCCACCAGTACTAGCGGGAGGGGGTACGAGCAGTACTTC
TRBV28	many	TRBJ2-2	TRBD2	CASSAPSSGSSGELFF	TGTGCCAGCAGCGCACCTTCTAGCGGGAGTTCCGGGGAGCTGTTTTTT
TRBV29-1	few	TRBJ1-1	.	CSILRFTEAFF	TGCAGCATTTTGAGGTTCACTGAAGCTTTCTTT
TRBV29-1	many	TRBJ1-2	.	CSVEMGNYGYTF	TGCAGCGTTGAGATGGGGAACTATGGCTACACCTTC
TRBV4-3	many	TRBJ2-4	TRBD1	CASSPSRGNIQYF	TGCGCCAGCAGCCCTTCCAGGGGGAACATTCAGTACTTC
TRBV12-5	few	TRBJ2-5	TRBD2	CASAAAGGETQYF	TGTGCTAGTGCCGCGGCGGGAGGGGAGACCCAGTACTTC
TRBV29-1	many	TRBJ2-7	TRBD2	CSVGGLAETPYEQYF	TGCAGCGTTGGAGGACTAGCGGAGACCCCCTACGAGCAGTACTTC
TRBV7-9	many	TRBJ2-3	TRBD2	CASSPRLAGVRRTDTQYF	TGTGCCAGCAGCCCGAGACTAGCGGGAGTTAGACGGACAGATACGCAGTATTTT
TRBV5-1	many	TRBJ2-6	.	CASSLDSSGANVLTF	TGCGCCAGTTCACTCGACAGCTCTGGGGCCAACGTCCTGACTTTC
TRBV27	many	TRBJ2-7	TRBD2	CASSPGTSGTYYEQYF	TGTGCCAGCAGCCCAGGGACTAGCGGGACCTACTACGAGCAGTACTTC
TRBV10-2	many	TRBJ2-1	.	CATGRGVGNEQFF	TGCGCCACCGGGAGAGGGGTGGGAAATGAGCAGTTCTTC
TRBV6-6	many	TRBJ1-2	.	CASSTSPTF	TGTGCCAGCAGTACCTCCCCCACCTTC
TRBV7-9	.	TRBJ2-7	.	CASSTGLREQYF	TGTGCCAGCAGCACAGGTTTGAGGGAGCAGTACTTC
TRBV12-3/TRBV12-4	.	TRBJ2-5	TRBD2	CASSPSGRGRETQYF	TGTGCCAGCAGTCCTAGCGGGAGAGGGAGGGAGACCCAGTACTTC
TRBV7-9	many	TRBJ2-7	TRBD1	CASSSRTGQDEQYF	TGTGCCAGCAGCTCACGGACAGGGCAGGACGAGCAGTACTTC
TRBV5-1	.	TRBJ1-1	.	CASSISGAEAFF	TGCGCCAGCAGCATCTCGGGGGCGGAAGCTTTCTTT
TRBV4-3	many	TRBJ1-1	.	CASSQDRVSAFDTEAFF	TGCGCCAGCAGCCAAGATCGGGTTTCAGCTTTTGACACTGAAGCTTTCTTT
TRBV4-3	many	TRBJ2-1	.	CASSQVFRGAAYNEQFF	TGCGCCAGCAGCCAAGTCTTTCGGGGGGCAGCGTACAATGAGCAGTTCTTC
TRBV12-3/TRBV12-4	many	TRBJ1-1	TRBD1	CASSSQGVRTEAFF	TGTGCCAGCAGTTCACAGGGGGTACGTACTGAAGCTTTCTTT
TRBV5-6	many	TRBJ1-5	.	CASSSSQLSNQPQHF	TGTGCCAGCAGCTCATCACAACTAAGCAATCAGCCCCAGCATTTT
TRBV9	many	TRBJ2-5	.	CASSVEGRFRETQYF	TGTGCCAGCAGCGTAGAGGGGAGATTTCGAGAGACCCAGTACTTC
TRBV5-1	many	TRBJ1-2	TRBD1	CASSLSGGDNYGYTF	TGCGCCAGCAGCTTGTCAGGGGGTGATAACTATGGCTACACCTTC
TRBV25-1	many	TRBJ1-2	.	CASSHGTYGYGYTF	TGTGCCAGCAGTCATGGGACATACGGCTATGGCTACACCTTC